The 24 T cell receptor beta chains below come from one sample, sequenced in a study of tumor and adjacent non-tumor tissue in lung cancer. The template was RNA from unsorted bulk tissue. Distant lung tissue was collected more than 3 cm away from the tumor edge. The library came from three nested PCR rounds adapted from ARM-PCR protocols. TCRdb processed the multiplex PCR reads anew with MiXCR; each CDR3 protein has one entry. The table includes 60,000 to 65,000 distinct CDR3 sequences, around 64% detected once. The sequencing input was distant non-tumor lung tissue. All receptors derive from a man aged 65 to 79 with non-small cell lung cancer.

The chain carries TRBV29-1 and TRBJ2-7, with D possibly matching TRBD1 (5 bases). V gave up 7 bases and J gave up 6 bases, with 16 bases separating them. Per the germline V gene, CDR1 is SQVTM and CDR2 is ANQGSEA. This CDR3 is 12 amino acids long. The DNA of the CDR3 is TGCAGCGGGTCAGGGTTAGGTGTCGAGCAGTACTTC. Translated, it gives CSGSGLGVEQYF.

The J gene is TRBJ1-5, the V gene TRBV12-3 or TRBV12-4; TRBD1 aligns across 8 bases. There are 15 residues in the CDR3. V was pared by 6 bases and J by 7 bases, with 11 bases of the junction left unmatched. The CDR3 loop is CASRFEAGGRQPQHF. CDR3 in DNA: TGTGCCAGCAGATTTGAGGCAGGGGGCCGACAGCCCCAGCATTTT.

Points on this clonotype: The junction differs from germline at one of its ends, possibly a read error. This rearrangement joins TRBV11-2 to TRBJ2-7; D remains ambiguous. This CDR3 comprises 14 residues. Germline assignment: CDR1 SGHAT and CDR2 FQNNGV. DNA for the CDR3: TGTGCGAGCAGCTTAGATACAAGTCCCTACGAGCAGTACTTC. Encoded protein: CASSLDTSPYEQYF.

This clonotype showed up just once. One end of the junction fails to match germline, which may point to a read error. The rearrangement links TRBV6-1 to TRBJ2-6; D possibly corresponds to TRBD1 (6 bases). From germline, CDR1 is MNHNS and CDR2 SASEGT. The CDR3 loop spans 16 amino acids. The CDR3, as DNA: TGTGCCAGCGGTGCCCAGGACAGCTCTGGGGCCAACGTCCTGACCTTC. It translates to CASGAQDSSGANVLTF.

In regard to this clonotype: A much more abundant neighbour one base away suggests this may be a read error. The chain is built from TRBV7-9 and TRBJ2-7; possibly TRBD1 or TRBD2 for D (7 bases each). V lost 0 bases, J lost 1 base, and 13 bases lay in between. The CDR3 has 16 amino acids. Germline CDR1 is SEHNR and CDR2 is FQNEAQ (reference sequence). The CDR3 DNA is TGTGCCAGCAGCTTAGCGCGGGAGACAGGGTCCTACGAGCAGTACTTC. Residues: CASSLARETGSYEQYF.

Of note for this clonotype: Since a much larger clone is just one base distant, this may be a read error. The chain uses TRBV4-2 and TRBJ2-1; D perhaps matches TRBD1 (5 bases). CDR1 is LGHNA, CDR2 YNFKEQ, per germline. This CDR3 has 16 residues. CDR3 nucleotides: TGTGCCAGCAGCCAGGATGGGGCTTTCTCCTACAATGAGCAGTCCTTC. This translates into CASSQDGAFSYNEQSF.

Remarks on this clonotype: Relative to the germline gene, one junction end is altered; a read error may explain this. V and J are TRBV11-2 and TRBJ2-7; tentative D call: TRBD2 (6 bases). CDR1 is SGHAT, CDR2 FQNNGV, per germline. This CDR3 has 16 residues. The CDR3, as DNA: TGTGCCGGCAGCTTGGAAGCTAGCGCCTCATCGGGCGAGCAGTACTTC. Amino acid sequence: CAGSLEASASSGEQYF. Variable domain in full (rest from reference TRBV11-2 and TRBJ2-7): EAGVAQSPRYKIIEKRQSVAFWCNPISGHATLYWYQQILGQGPKLLIQFQNNGVVDDSQLPKDRFSAERLKGVDSTLKIQPAKLEDSAVYLCAGSLEASASSGEQYFGPGTRLTVT.

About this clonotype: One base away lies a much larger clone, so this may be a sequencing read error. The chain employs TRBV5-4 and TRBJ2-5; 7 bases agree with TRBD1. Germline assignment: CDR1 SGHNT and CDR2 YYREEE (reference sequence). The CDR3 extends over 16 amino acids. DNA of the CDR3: TGTGCCAGCAGCTTGACGTTGGGACAGTTCCAAGATACCCAGTACTTC. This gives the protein CASSLTLGQFQDTQYF.

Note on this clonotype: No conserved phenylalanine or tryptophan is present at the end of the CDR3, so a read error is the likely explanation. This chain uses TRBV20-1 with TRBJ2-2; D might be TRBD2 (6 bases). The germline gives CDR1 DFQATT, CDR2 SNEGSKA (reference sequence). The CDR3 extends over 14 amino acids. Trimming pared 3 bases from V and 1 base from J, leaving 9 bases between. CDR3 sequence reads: CSASGTRNTGELFL. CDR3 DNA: TGCAGTGCTAGTGGGACTCGGAACACCGGGGAGCTGTTTCTT.

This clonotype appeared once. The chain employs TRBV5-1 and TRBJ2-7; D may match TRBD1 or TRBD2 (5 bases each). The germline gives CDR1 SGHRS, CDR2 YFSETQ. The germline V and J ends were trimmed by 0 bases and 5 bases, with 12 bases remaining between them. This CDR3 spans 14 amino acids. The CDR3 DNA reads TGCGCCAGCAGCTTGGACGGGGCGGAGGACGAGCAGTACTTC. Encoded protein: CASSLDGAEDEQYF.

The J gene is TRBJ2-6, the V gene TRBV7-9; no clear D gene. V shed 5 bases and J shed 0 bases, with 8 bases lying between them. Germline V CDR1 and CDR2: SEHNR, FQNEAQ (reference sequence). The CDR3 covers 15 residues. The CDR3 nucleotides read TGTGCCAGCAGCCCGGACCCCTCTGGGGCCAACGTCCTGACTTTC. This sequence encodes CASSPDPSGANVLTF.

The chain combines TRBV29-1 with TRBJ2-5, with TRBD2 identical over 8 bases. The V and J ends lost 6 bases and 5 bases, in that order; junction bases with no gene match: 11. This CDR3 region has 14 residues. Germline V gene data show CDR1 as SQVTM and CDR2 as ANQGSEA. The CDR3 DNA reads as TGCAGCGTCCCTATAGCGGGGCGAATTGAGACCCAGTACTTC. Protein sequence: CSVPIAGRIETQYF.

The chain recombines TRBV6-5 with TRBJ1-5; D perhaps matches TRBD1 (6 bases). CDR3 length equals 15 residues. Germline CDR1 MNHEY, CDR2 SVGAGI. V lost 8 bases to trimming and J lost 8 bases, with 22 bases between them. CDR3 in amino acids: CASQGGQSHNKPQHF. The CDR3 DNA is TGTGCCAGCCAAGGAGGACAGAGTCACAACAAGCCCCAGCATTTT.

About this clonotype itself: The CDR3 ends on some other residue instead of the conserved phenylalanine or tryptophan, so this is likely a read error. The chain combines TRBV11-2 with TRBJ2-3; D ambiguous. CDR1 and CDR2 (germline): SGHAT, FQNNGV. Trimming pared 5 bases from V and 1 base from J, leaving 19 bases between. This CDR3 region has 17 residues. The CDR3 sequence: CASSLNQWVGGTDTQYL. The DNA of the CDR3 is TGTGCCAGCAGCCTAAATCAGTGGGTGGGTGGCACAGATACGCAGTATTTG.

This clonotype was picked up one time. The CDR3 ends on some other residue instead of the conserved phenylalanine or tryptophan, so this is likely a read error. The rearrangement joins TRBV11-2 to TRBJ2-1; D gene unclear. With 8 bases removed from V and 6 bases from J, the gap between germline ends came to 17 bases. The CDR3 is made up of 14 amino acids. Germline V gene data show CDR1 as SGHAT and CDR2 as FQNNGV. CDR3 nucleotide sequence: TGTGCCAGCGGATCAGGTTCGACGTGCAATGAGCAGTTCCTC. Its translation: CASGSGSTCNEQFL.

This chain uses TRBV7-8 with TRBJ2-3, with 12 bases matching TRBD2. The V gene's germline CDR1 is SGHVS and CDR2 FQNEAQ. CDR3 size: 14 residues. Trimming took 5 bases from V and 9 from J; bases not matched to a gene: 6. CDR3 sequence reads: CASSRIGTSGTQYF. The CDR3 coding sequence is TGTGCCAGCAGCCGAATCGGGACTAGCGGGACGCAGTATTTT.

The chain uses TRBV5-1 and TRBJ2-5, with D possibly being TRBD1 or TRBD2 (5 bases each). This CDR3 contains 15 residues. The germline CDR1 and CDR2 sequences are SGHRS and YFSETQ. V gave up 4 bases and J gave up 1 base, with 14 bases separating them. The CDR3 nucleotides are TGCGCCAGCAGCCTATCAAGGGGACCCCAAGAGACCCAGTACTTC. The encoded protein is CASSLSRGPQETQYF.

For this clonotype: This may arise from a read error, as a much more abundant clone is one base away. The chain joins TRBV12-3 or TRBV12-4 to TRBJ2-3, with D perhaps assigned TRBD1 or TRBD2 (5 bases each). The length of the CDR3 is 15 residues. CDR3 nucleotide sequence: TGTGCCAACAGTTCCGCAATGGGGGGCACAGATACGCAGTATTTT. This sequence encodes CANSSAMGGTDTQYF.

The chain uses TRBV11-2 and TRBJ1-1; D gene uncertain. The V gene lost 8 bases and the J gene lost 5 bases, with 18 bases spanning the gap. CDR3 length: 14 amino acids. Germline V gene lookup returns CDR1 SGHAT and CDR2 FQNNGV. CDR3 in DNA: TGTGCCAGCGGTCGACGACGAGGGTATACTGAAGCTTTCTTT. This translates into CASGRRRGYTEAFF.

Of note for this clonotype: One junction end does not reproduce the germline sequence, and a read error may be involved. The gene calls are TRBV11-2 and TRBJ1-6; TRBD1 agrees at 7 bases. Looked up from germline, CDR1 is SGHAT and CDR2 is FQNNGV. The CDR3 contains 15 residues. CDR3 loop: CTSSFSQGDNSLLHF. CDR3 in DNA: TGTACCAGCAGCTTCAGCCAGGGGGATAATTCACTCCTCCACTTT. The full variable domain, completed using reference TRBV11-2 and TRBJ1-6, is EAGVAQSPRYKIIEKRQSVAFWCNPISGHATLYWYQQILGQGPKLLIQFQNNGVVDDSQLPKDRFSAERLKGVDSTLKIQPAKLEDSAVYLCTSSFSQGDNSLLHFGNGTRLTVT.

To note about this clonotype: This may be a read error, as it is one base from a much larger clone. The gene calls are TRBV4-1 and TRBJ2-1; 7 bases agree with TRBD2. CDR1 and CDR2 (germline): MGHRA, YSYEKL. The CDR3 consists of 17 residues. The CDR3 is CASSRPPGGSSYNERFF. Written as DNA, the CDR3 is TGCGCCAGCAGCCGCCCCCCGGGCGGGAGCTCCTACAATGAGCGGTTCTTC.

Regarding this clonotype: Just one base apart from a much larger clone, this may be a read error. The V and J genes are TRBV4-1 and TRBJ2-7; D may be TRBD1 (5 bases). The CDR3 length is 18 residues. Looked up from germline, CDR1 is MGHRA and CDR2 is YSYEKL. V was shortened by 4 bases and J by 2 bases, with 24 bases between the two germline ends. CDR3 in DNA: TGCGCCAGCAGCCGAGACCATTCTCGCTCAGACAGCACCTACGAGCAGTACTTC. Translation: CASSRDHSRSDSTYEQYF.

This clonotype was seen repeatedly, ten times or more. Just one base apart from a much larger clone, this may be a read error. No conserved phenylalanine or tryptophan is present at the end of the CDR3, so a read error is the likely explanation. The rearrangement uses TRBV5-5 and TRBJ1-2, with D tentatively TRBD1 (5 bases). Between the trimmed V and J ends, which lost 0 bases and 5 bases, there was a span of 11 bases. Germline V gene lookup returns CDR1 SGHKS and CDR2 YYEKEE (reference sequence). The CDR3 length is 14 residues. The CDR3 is CASSLASGVYGYTL. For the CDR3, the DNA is TGTGCCAGCAGCTTGGCGTCGGGGGTGTATGGCTACACCCTC.

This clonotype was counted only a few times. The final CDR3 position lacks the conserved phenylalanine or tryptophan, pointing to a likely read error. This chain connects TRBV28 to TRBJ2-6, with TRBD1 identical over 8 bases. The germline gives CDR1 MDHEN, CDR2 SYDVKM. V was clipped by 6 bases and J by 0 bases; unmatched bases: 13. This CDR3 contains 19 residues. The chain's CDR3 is CASRLHGAGGVSGANVLTL. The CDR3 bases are TGTGCCAGCAGATTACATGGGGCAGGGGGCGTCTCTGGGGCCAACGTCCTGACTTTA.